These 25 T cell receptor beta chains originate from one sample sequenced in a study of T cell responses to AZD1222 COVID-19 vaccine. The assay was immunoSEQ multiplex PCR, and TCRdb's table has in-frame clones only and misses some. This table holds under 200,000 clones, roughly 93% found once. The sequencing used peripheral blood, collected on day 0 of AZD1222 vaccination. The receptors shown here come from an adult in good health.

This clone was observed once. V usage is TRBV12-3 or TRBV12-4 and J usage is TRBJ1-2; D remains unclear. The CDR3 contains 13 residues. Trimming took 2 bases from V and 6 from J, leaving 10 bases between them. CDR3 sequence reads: CASSLMRGDGYTF. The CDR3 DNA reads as TGTGCCAGCAGTTTAATGAGAGGAGATGGCTACACCTTC.

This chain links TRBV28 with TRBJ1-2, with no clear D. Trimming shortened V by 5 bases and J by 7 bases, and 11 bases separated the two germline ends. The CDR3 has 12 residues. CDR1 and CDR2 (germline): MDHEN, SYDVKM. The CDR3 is CASSPPVGGYTF. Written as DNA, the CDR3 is TGTGCCAGCAGTCCCCCGGTAGGTGGCTACACCTTC.

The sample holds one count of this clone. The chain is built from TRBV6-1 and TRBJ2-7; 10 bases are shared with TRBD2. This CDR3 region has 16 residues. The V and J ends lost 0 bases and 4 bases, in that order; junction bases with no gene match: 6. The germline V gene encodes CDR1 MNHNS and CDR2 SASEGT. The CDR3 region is CASSEASGRAKYEQYF. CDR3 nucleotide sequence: TGTGCCAGCAGTGAAGCCAGCGGGAGGGCCAAGTACGAGCAGTACTTC.

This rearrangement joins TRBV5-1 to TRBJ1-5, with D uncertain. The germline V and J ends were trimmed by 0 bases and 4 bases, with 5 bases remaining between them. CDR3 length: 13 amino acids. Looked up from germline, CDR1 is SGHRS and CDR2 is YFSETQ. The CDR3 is CASSLGTNQPQHF. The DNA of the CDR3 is TGCGCCAGCAGCTTGGGGACGAATCAGCCCCAGCATTTT.

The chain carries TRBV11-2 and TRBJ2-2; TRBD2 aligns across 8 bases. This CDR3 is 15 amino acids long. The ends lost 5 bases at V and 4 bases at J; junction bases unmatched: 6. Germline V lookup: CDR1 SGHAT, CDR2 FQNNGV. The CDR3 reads CASSAPGGVTGELFF. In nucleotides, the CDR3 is TGTGCCAGCAGCGCACCGGGGGGGGTCACCGGGGAGCTGTTTTTT.

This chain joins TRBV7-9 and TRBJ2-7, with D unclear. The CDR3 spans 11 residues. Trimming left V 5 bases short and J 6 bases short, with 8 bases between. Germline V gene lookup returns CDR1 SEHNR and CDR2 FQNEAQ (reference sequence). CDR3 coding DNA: TGTGCCAGCAGCGACCCCCTCGAGCAGTACTTC. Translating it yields CASSDPLEQYF.

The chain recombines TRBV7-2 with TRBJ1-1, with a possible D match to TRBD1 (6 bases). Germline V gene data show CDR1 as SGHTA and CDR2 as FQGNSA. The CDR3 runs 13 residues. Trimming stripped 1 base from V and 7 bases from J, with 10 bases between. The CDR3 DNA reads TGTGCCAGCAGCTTAGGGACAGAGAATGAAGCTTTCTTT. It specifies CASSLGTENEAFF.

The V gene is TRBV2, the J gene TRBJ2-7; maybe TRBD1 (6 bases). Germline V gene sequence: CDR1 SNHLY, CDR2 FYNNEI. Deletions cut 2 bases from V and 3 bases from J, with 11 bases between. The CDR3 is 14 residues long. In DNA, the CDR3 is TGTGCCAGCAGTGAACCTGGGACAATCTACGAGCAGTACTTC. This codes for CASSEPGTIYEQYF.

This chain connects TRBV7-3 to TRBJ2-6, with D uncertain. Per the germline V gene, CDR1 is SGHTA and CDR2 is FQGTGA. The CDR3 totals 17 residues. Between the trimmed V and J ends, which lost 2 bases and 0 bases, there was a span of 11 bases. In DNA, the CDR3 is TGTGCCAGCAGCTTAGGTGACCCTTACTCTGGGGCCAACGTCCTGACTTTC. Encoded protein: CASSLGDPYSGANVLTF. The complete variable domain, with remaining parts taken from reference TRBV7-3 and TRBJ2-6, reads GAGVSQTPSNKVTEKGKYVELRCDPISGHTALYWYRQSLGQGPEFLIYFQGTGAADDSGLPNDRFFAVRPEGSVSTLKIQRTERGDSAVYLCASSLGDPYSGANVLTFGAGSRLTVL.

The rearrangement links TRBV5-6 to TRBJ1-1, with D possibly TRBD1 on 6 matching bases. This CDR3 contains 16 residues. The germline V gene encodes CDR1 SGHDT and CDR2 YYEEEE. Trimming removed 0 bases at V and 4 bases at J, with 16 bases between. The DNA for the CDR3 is TGTGCCAGCAGCTTGGGACCTATACAGGGAGGCACTGAAGCTTTCTTT. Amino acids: CASSLGPIQGGTEAFF.

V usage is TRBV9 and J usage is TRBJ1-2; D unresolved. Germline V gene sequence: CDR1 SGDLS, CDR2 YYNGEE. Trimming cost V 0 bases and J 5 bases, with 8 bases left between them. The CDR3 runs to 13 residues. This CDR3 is CASSVEQMYGYTF. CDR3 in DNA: TGTGCCAGCAGCGTAGAACAGATGTATGGCTACACCTTC.

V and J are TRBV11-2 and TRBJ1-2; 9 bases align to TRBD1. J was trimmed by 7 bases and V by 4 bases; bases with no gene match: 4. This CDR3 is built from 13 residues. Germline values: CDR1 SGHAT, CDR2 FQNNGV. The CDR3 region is CASSSGQGFGYTF. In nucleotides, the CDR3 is TGTGCCAGCAGCTCCGGACAGGGGTTTGGCTACACCTTC.

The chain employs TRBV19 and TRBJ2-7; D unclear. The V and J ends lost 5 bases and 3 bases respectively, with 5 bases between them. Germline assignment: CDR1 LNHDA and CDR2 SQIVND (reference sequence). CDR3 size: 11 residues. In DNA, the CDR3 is TGTGCCAGTAGTTCAGGCTACGAGCAGTACTTC. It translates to CASSSGYEQYF.

CDR3 in amino acids: CASSTRIQGGQTQYF. The CDR3 nucleotides read TGTGCCAGTAGTACTCGAATACAGGGAGGGCAGACCCAGTACTTC. This chain joins TRBV19 and TRBJ2-5; D is possibly TRBD2 (7 bases). The CDR3 sequence is 15 residues long. V lost 4 bases and J lost 6, with 18 bases in between. Germline values: CDR1 LNHDA, CDR2 SQIVND (reference sequence).

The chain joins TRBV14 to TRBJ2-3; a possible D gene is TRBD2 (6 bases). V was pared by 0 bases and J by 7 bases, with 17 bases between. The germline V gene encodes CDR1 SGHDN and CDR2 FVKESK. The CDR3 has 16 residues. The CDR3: CASSQDSGSVANTQYF. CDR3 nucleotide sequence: TGTGCCAGCAGCCAAGATTCCGGGAGTGTCGCCAATACGCAGTATTTT.

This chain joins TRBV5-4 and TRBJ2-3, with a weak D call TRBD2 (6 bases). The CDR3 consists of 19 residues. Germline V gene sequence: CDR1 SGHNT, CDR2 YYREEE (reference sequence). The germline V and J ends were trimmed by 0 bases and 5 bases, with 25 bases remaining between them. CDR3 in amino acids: CASSLGGRTGASAGDTQYF. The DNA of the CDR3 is TGTGCCAGCAGCTTGGGGGGCCGGACTGGGGCTAGCGCTGGAGATACGCAGTATTTT.

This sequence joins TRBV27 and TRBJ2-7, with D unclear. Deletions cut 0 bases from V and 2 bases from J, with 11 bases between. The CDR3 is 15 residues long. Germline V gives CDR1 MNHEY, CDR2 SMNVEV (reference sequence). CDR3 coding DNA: TGTGCCAGCAGTTTATCCTGGACGGCAACCTACGAGCAGTACTTC. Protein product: CASSLSWTATYEQYF.

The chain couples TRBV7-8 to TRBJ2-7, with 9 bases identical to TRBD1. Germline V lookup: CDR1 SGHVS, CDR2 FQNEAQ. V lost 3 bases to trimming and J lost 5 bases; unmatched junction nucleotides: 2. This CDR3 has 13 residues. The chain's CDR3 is CASSLGQGNEQYF. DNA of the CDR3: TGTGCCAGCAGCTTGGGACAGGGAAACGAGCAGTACTTC.

CDR3 residues: CASSTGTDYTEAFF. The CDR3 coding sequence is TGTGCCAGTAGTACCGGGACAGACTACACTGAAGCTTTCTTT. The V gene is TRBV19, the J gene TRBJ1-1; 7 positions match TRBD1. CDR1 and CDR2 from the germline V gene are LNHDA and SQIVND (reference sequence). This CDR3 has 14 amino acids. V lost 4 bases to trimming and J lost 3 bases; unmatched junction nucleotides: 5.

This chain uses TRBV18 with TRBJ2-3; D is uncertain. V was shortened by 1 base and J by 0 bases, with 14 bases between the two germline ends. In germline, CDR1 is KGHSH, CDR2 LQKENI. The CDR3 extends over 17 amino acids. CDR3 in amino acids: CASSPLRLGMSTDTQYF. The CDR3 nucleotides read TGTGCCAGCTCACCACTCCGCCTCGGAATGAGCACAGATACGCAGTATTTT.

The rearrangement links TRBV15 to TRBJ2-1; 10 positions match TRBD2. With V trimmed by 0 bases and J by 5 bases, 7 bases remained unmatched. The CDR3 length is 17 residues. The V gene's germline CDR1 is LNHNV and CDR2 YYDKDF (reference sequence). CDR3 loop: CATSRDLAGVGDNEQFF. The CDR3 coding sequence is TGTGCCACCAGCAGAGACCTAGCGGGAGTAGGGGACAATGAGCAGTTCTTC.

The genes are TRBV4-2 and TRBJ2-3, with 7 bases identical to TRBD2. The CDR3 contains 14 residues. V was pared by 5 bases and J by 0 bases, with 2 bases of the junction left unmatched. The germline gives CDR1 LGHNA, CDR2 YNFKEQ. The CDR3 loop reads CASSRTSSTDTQYF. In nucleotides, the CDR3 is TGTGCCAGCAGCAGGACTAGTAGCACAGATACGCAGTATTTT.

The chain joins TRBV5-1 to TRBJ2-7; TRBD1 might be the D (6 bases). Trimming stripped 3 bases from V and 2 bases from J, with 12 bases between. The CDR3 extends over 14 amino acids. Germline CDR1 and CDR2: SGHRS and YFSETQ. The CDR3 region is CASSSTGHTYEQYF. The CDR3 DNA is TGCGCCAGCAGCTCGACGGGACACACCTACGAGCAGTACTTC.

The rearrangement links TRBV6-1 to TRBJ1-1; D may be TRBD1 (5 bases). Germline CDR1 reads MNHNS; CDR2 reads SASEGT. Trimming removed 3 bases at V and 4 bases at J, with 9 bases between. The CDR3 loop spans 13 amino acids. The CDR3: CASSEFQGTEAFF. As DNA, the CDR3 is TGTGCCAGCAGTGAGTTCCAGGGCACTGAAGCTTTCTTT.

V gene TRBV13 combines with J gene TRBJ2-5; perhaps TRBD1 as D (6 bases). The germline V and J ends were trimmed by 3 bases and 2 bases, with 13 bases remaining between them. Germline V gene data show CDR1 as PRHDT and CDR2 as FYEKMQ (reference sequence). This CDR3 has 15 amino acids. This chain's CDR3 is CASSFRGSGQETQYF. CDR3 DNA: TGTGCCAGCAGCTTTAGGGGGAGTGGACAAGAGACCCAGTACTTC.